Following are 23 T cell receptor beta chains from one sample sequenced in a study of blood T cells in healthy people across ages. Primers used in a second PCR of roughly 6 to 11 cycles were a sample-barcoded 5' primer and a J-beta primer mix. TCRdb re-called the 5' RACE reads through MiXCR, storing one row per CDR3 protein. The sample consists of some 1.1 million distinct CDR3 sequences, roughly two fifths of them appearing once. Sequenced: blood. The source is a man younger than 35 in good health.

The chain carries TRBV7-8 and TRBJ1-1, with a weak D call TRBD1 (5 bases). Trimming took off 0 bases at V and 6 bases at J, with 20 bases between the two ends. CDR1 SGHVS and CDR2 FQNEAQ come from the germline V gene. This CDR3 has 17 residues. CDR3 amino acids: CASSLARAGRWIAEAFF. In DNA, the CDR3 is TGTGCCAGCAGCTTAGCGCGGGCAGGGAGGTGGATCGCTGAAGCTTTCTTT.

There are a few counts of this clonotype. The chain couples TRBV14 to TRBJ2-3; 8 positions match TRBD2. Trimming took 1 base from V and 11 from J; bases not matched to a gene: 2. Germline lookup yields CDR1 SGHDN and CDR2 FVKESK. The CDR3 sequence is 12 residues long. The CDR3 nucleotides read TGTGCCAGCAGCCAAGGACGGGGGGGGCAGTATTTT. Encoded protein: CASSQGRGGQYF. The variable domain in full, completed from reference TRBV14 and TRBJ2-3, reads EAGVTQFPSHSVIEKGQTVTLRCDPISGHDNLYWYRRVMGKEIKFLLHFVKESKQDESGMPNNRFLAERTGGTYSTLKVQPAELEDSGVYFCASSQGRGGQYFGPGTRLTVL.

The chain recombines TRBV7-2 with TRBJ1-1, with D tentatively TRBD1 (5 bases). The germline CDR1 and CDR2 sequences are SGHTA and FQGNSA. Trimming removed 4 bases from V and 10 bases from J, with 13 bases in between. The length of the CDR3 is 12 residues. The CDR3 coding sequence is TGTGCCAGCAGCTCCTTAGGGGCTGGAGCTTTCTTT. Encoded protein: CASSSLGAGAFF.

The V gene is TRBV25-1, the J gene TRBJ1-5, with a tentative D call TRBD1 (5 bases). Germline lookup yields CDR1 MGHDK and CDR2 SYGVNS. CDR3 length equals 14 residues. V lost 5 bases and J 3 bases, leaving 11 bases between the germline ends. The CDR3, as DNA: TGTGCCAGCAGTAGGGACGGACACAATCAGCCCCAGCATTTT. This codes for CASSRDGHNQPQHF. Using reference TRBV25-1 and TRBJ1-5 for the parts outside the CDR3, the full variable domain is EADIYQTPRYLVIGTGKKITLECSQTMGHDKMYWYQQDPGMELHLIHYSYGVNSTEKGDLSSESTVSRIRTEHFPLTLESARPSHTSQYLCASSRDGHNQPQHFGDGTRLSIL.

This clonotype appeared a few times. V usage is TRBV12-3 or TRBV12-4 and J usage is TRBJ2-7, with D perhaps TRBD1 (5 bases). CDR3 length: 16 residues. V shed 2 bases and J shed 3 bases, with 17 bases lying between them. The CDR3 nucleotides are TGTGCCAGCAGTTTATCTACAGGAAACTGGAACTACGAGCAGTACTTC. Its translation is CASSLSTGNWNYEQYF.

This clonotype has only a few counts. V is TRBV14 and J is TRBJ2-2; TRBD2 is a possible D gene (7 bases). Germline CDR1 SGHDN, CDR2 FVKESK. Trimming took 0 bases from V and 5 from J, leaving 13 bases between them. CDR3 length: 16 amino acids. CDR3 in amino acids: CASSQDLRGATGELFF. The CDR3 DNA sequence: TGTGCCAGCAGCCAAGATCTTCGGGGGGCAACCGGGGAGCTGTTTTTT.

This clonotype came up a few times. The CDR3 DNA reads TGCGCCAGCAGCCAAGGGTGGGGCAGTCGCGATGGCTACACCTTC. It codes for CASSQGWGSRDGYTF. The chain employs TRBV4-3 and TRBJ1-2; D might be TRBD1 (5 bases). This CDR3 spans 15 amino acids. CDR1 and CDR2 (germline): LGHNA, YSLEER. Trimming removed 1 base at V and 6 bases at J, with 15 bases between.

This clonotype was observed a handful of times. This chain joins TRBV3-1 and TRBJ2-1, with D uncertain. V lost 3 bases and J 10 bases, leaving 10 bases between the germline ends. The CDR3 spans 12 residues. Germline values: CDR1 LGHDT, CDR2 YNNKEL (reference sequence). The chain's CDR3 is CASSHSQKEQFF. CDR3 in DNA: TGTGCCAGCAGCCATTCCCAAAAGGAGCAGTTCTTC.

Regarding this clonotype: One base away lies a much larger clone, so this may be a sequencing read error. This sequence joins TRBV4-3 and TRBJ2-7; TRBD1 is a possible D gene (6 bases). V was cut by 2 bases and J by 2 bases, with 13 bases left in between. The CDR3 spans 15 residues. Germline CDR1 is LGHNA and CDR2 is YSLEER. CDR3 DNA: TGCGCCAGCAGCCAAAGGACAGCGATACCCTACGAGCAGTACTTC. It codes for CASSQRTAIPYEQYF.

The chain links TRBV7-2 to TRBJ1-2; D uncertain. CDR3 size: 13 residues. The germline V and J ends were trimmed by 1 base and 7 bases, with 10 bases remaining between them. Germline values: CDR1 SGHTA, CDR2 FQGNSA. The CDR3 is CASSLVTGSGYTF. The DNA for the CDR3 is TGTGCCAGCAGCTTAGTAACCGGGAGTGGCTACACCTTC.

The chain's CDR3 is CASSVDRRQEAFF. The CDR3 DNA reads as TGTGCCAGCAGCGTAGATCGGAGGCAGGAAGCTTTCTTT. J is TRBJ1-1 and V is TRBV7-2; D gene unclear. This CDR3 is built from 13 residues. V was shortened by 5 bases and J by 8 bases, with 15 bases between the two germline ends. Germline assignment: CDR1 SGHTA and CDR2 FQGNSA. The entire variable domain, with the rest obtained from reference TRBV7-2 and TRBJ1-1, is as follows: GAGVSQSPSNKVTEKGKDVELRCDPISGHTALYWYRQSLGQGLEFLIYFQGNSAPDKSGLPSDRFSAERTGGSVSTLTIQRTQQEDSAVYLCASSVDRRQEAFFGQGTRLTVV.

The chain recombines TRBV20-1 with TRBJ2-1, with TRBD1 identical over 7 bases. The CDR3 spans 13 residues. Germline V gene data show CDR1 as DFQATT and CDR2 as SNEGSKA (reference sequence). Trimming took 4 bases from V and 13 from J; bases not matched to a gene: 13. CDR3 protein: CSATRTGPEIQFF. Here the CDR3 DNA reads TGCAGTGCTACCAGGACAGGCCCCGAGATCCAGTTCTTC.

The chain carries TRBV25-1 and TRBJ2-2; possible D gene TRBD1, 5 bases. V lost 1 base and J 0 bases, leaving 9 bases between the germline ends. This CDR3 region has 16 residues. Germline V gene data show CDR1 as MGHDK and CDR2 as SYGVNS. The CDR3 reads CASSELGATNTGELFF. In DNA form, the CDR3 reads TGTGCCAGCAGTGAATTAGGGGCCACGAACACCGGGGAGCTGTTTTTT.

This clonotype occurred a few times. The V and J genes are TRBV20-1 and TRBJ2-5, with D possibly TRBD1 on 6 matching bases. V dropped 1 base and J dropped 3 bases, with 9 bases sitting between them. The germline CDR1 and CDR2 sequences are DFQATT and SNEGSKA (reference sequence). This CDR3 contains 13 residues. CDR3 amino acids: CSARGDTKETQYF. The DNA of the CDR3 is TGCAGTGCTAGAGGGGACACCAAAGAGACCCAGTACTTC.

There are a few counts of this clonotype. This chain links TRBV20-1 with TRBJ1-6; D unclear. Deletions cut 5 bases from V and 0 bases from J, with 5 bases between. Germline V CDR1 and CDR2: DFQATT, SNEGSKA (reference sequence). There are 13 residues in the CDR3. The CDR3 protein is CSAGSSYNSPLHF. CDR3 in DNA: TGCAGTGCTGGAAGCTCCTATAATTCACCCCTCCACTTT.

The chain recombines TRBV12-3 or TRBV12-4 with TRBJ1-2, with a tentative D call TRBD1 (6 bases). V gave up 6 bases and J gave up 6 bases, with 14 bases separating them. This CDR3 is 13 amino acids long. CDR3 in amino acids: CASRKDSENGYTF. The DNA for the CDR3 is TGTGCCAGCAGAAAGGACAGCGAGAATGGCTACACCTTC.

The table lists this clonotype with a count of one. This may come from a read error, since a much larger clone is one base off. The rearrangement links TRBV4-1 to TRBJ1-2; D is uncertain. The V gene's germline CDR1 is MGHRA and CDR2 YSYEKL. This CDR3 is built from 14 residues. CDR3 nucleotides: TGCGCCAGCAGCCAAGATGTATCTAACTATGACTACACCTTC. It encodes CASSQDVSNYDYTF.

This clonotype was recorded a few times. This sequence joins TRBV29-1 and TRBJ2-7, with D possibly being TRBD2 (7 bases). Trimming shortened V by 5 bases and J by 5 bases, and 19 bases separated the two germline ends. The CDR3 is made up of 14 amino acids. From germline, CDR1 is SQVTM and CDR2 ANQGSEA. For the CDR3, the DNA is TGCAGCGTTAAGGGGGGGCGTCCCCACAACGAGCAGTACTTC. As protein: CSVKGGRPHNEQYF.

The chain joins TRBV7-2 to TRBJ1-3; D is unresolved. The CDR3 contains 16 residues. Per germline, CDR1 SGHTA and CDR2 FQGNSA. V lost 6 bases to trimming and J lost 0 bases, with 15 bases between them. The CDR3 nucleotides read TGTGCCAGCAGTAAACACGTCGATAGCTCTGGAAACACCATATATTTT. The encoded protein is CASSKHVDSSGNTIYF.

The chain combines TRBV4-2 with TRBJ1-2; D remains ambiguous. The germline CDR1 and CDR2 sequences are LGHNA and YNFKEQ. The length of the CDR3 is 12 residues. V lost 0 bases, J lost 4 bases, and 3 bases lay in between. The CDR3 loop reads CASSQEPYGYTF. The CDR3, as DNA: TGTGCCAGCAGCCAAGAACCCTATGGCTACACCTTC.

J is TRBJ2-1 and V is TRBV7-2, with TRBD1 as a possible D gene (5 bases). CDR3 length equals 14 residues. The V and J ends lost 5 bases and 5 bases respectively, with 13 bases between them. The germline gives CDR1 SGHTA, CDR2 FQGNSA. The CDR3 loop is CASSVETGHNEQFF. CDR3 DNA: TGTGCCAGCAGCGTGGAAACAGGTCACAATGAGCAGTTCTTC.

This CDR3 is CSARDLLHSSTDTQYF. The CDR3, as DNA: TGCAGTGCTAGAGATTTACTCCACTCTAGCACAGATACGCAGTATTTT. The chain carries TRBV20-1 and TRBJ2-3, with D unclear. V was clipped by 0 bases and J by 0 bases, with 13 bases between them. The CDR3 is 16 residues long. CDR1 DFQATT and CDR2 SNEGSKA come from the germline V gene (reference sequence).

The rearrangement joins TRBV9 to TRBJ1-1, with 7 bases aligning to TRBD1. In germline, CDR1 is SGDLS, CDR2 YYNGEE. The CDR3 has 14 amino acids. V lost 3 bases, J lost 5 bases, and 7 bases stayed unmatched. The chain's CDR3 is CASSAGQEGTEAFF. Here the CDR3 DNA reads TGTGCCAGCAGCGCCGGACAGGAAGGTACTGAAGCTTTCTTT.